This entry concerns a single TCR beta chain. Other DNA variants within this sample encode the same CDR3. Per germline, CDR1 MDHEN and CDR2 SYDVKM. The CDR3 runs 13 residues. V dropped 5 bases and J dropped 3 bases, with 7 bases sitting between them. The data derive from a study of shared clonotypes between healthy human individuals. The assay was immunoSEQ multiplex PCR, and TCRdb's table has in-frame clones only and misses some. The table records around 2.5 million clones, 80% to 95% of them present only once. The chain uses TRBV28 and TRBJ2-2; D remains ambiguous. The sample taken for sequencing was naive CD4+ T cells from PBMCs. Subset noted: CD45RA+ positively selected. The sequence derives from a young man in good health. Some clones in this sample may be carry-over from other donors' samples. The CDR3 here is CASSGTYTGELFF. In DNA, the CDR3 is TGTGCCAGCAGTGGTACCTACACCGGGGAGCTGTTTTTT.